The 2 T cell receptor beta chains reported below all come from one sample, sequenced in a study of human T cells and chemical hapten exposure. A single record per CDR3 protein comes from TCRdb applying MiXCR to the RACE reads. The sample has 40,000 to 50,000 distinct CDR3 sequences, around 12% seen once. Time point of the sample: pre-sensitization, week 0. Treatment: therapeutic diphenylcyclopropenone sensitization with weekly scalp DPC. The material was whole blood, obtained in connection with sensitization to the hapten diphenylcyclopropenone (DPC). The receptor source for this set is a woman in her 30s with alopecia areata. Some clones in this sample may be carry-over from other donors' samples.

The chain combines TRBV11-2 with TRBJ2-5; D unresolved. Trimming took off 0 bases at V and 8 bases at J, with 10 bases between the two ends. This CDR3 contains 13 residues. CDR1 is SGHAT, CDR2 FQNNGV, per germline. The CDR3 loop is CASSLESAATQYF. CDR3 bases: TGTGCCAGCAGCTTAGAATCGGCAGCCACCCAGTACTTC.

This clonotype was seen ten or more times. The chain employs TRBV11-2 and TRBJ1-1; possible D gene TRBD1, 5 bases. Trimming stripped 1 base from V and 4 bases from J, with 10 bases between. The CDR3 totals 14 residues. Germline lookup yields CDR1 SGHAT and CDR2 FQNNGV. The CDR3 nucleotides are TGTGCCAGCAGCTTAGTTGCAGGGAGCACTGAAGCTTTCTTT. The encoded protein is CASSLVAGSTEAFF.